Each of the 10 T cell receptor beta chains below was sequenced from the same sample in a study of cytomegalovirus exposure and HLA in healthy donors. The PCR employed 60 Vbeta primers together with 13 Jbeta primers. Data came from immunoSEQ multiplex PCR; TCRdb stores just in-frame clones and leaves some out. The table lists 250,000 to 350,000 clones, around 86% of them singletons, with 3.5% to 4% in the top ten. Sequences were obtained from PBMCs. These TCRs come from a man aged 40-49 years in good health and CMV-seropositive.

This clone was counted once. The genes are TRBV19 and TRBJ2-7; TRBD2 matches at 11 bases. Germline CDR1 LNHDA, CDR2 SQIVND (reference sequence). The junction had 6 bases not matched to a gene; V was cut back by 5 bases and J by 3 bases. This CDR3 contains 15 residues. CDR3 sequence reads: CASSSTGTSGYEQYF. DNA for the CDR3: TGTGCCAGTAGTTCCACCGGGACTAGCGGCTACGAGCAGTACTTC.

J is TRBJ1-1 and V is TRBV7-3; TRBD1 aligns across 9 bases. In germline, CDR1 is SGHTA, CDR2 FQGTGA. The ends lost 0 bases at V and 0 bases at J; junction bases unmatched: 2. This CDR3 comprises 16 residues. The CDR3: CASSLTGTGLNTEAFF. In DNA form, the CDR3 reads TGTGCCAGCAGCTTAACGGGGACAGGGTTGAACACTGAAGCTTTCTTT.

The V call is TRBV28, the J call TRBJ2-5; D ambiguous. Between the trimmed V and J ends, which lost 8 bases and 7 bases, there was a span of 11 bases. This CDR3 spans 11 amino acids. CDR1 and CDR2 from the germline V gene are MDHEN and SYDVKM. The CDR3 region is CASGPGGTQYF. For the CDR3, the DNA is TGTGCCAGCGGCCCCGGCGGGACCCAGTACTTC.

The chain employs TRBV9 and TRBJ2-1, with 16 nucleotides matching TRBD2. Trimming removed 2 bases from V and 6 bases from J; junction bases left unmatched: 8. CDR1 is SGDLS, CDR2 YYNGEE, per germline. CDR3 length: 18 residues. CDR3 in amino acids: CASSVSTGLAGGVNEQFF. DNA of the CDR3: TGTGCCAGCAGCGTTAGCACGGGACTAGCGGGAGGGGTCAATGAGCAGTTCTTC.

A few counts support this clone. The chain combines TRBV27 with TRBJ2-7; the D is unclear. This CDR3 is 13 amino acids long. From germline, CDR1 is MNHEY and CDR2 SMNVEV (reference sequence). V was shortened by 2 bases and J by 1 base, with 6 bases between the two germline ends. In DNA, the CDR3 is TGTGCCAGCAGTTTAAAACAGTCCTACGAGCAGTACTTC. It is translated as CASSLKQSYEQYF.

This chain uses TRBV19 with TRBJ1-2; 10 positions agree with TRBD1. Germline trimming cut 11 bases from V and 2 bases from J; bases unmatched to any gene: 11. Germline CDR1 LNHDA, CDR2 SQIVND (reference sequence). The CDR3 length is 15 residues. In nucleotides, the CDR3 is TGTGCCTCCCTACCGGGACAGGGGCCCAACTATGGCTACACCTTC. This encodes CASLPGQGPNYGYTF.

This sequence joins TRBV28 and TRBJ2-3, with 7 bases identical to TRBD2. Germline loops: CDR1 MDHEN, CDR2 SYDVKM. The CDR3 consists of 13 residues. Trimming cost V 6 bases and J 6 bases; bases outside gene matches: 6. CDR3 DNA sequence: TGTGCCAGCAGCCCGACTAGCTTGGATACGCAGTATTTT. Its protein product is CASSPTSLDTQYF.

V and J are TRBV6-5 and TRBJ2-7, with D possibly TRBD2 on 6 matching bases. CDR3 length equals 15 residues. CDR1 and CDR2 from the germline V gene are MNHEY and SVGAGI. Trimming stripped 4 bases from V and 3 bases from J, with 16 bases between. Here the CDR3 DNA reads TGTGCCAGCAGTTGGCGGGACGGACCCGACTACGAGCAGTACTTC. Its protein is CASSWRDGPDYEQYF.

The J gene is TRBJ1-1, the V gene TRBV7-8; D is perhaps TRBD1 (6 bases). CDR1 is SGHVS and CDR2 is FQNEAQ in the germline V gene. The CDR3 loop spans 15 amino acids. V lost 1 base to trimming and J lost 0 bases, with 9 bases between them. CDR3 amino acids: CASSLEGTLNTEAFF. For the CDR3, the DNA is TGTGCCAGCAGCTTAGAAGGGACACTGAACACTGAAGCTTTCTTT. Using reference TRBV7-8 and TRBJ1-1 for the parts outside the CDR3, the full variable domain is GAGVSQSPRYKVAKRGQDVALRCDPISGHVSLFWYQQALGQGPEFLTYFQNEAQLDKSGLPSDRFFAERPEGSVSTLKIQRTQQEDSAVYLCASSLEGTLNTEAFFGQGTRLTVV.

This chain links TRBV7-6 with TRBJ2-7, with D possibly matching TRBD2 (5 bases). Per germline, CDR1 SGHVS and CDR2 FNYEAQ. This CDR3 comprises 14 residues. Trimming pared 1 base from V and 0 bases from J, leaving 7 bases between. CDR3: CASSLVRDSYEQYF. DNA of the CDR3: TGTGCCAGCAGCTTAGTACGGGACTCCTACGAGCAGTACTTC.